A few counts support the clone carrying this T cell receptor beta chain. V lost 0 bases and J 9 bases, leaving 11 bases between the germline ends. The CDR3 has 13 amino acids. Germline CDR1 and CDR2: MNHEY and SVGAGI. The sample originates from a study of control samples from healthy donors and cancer patients. Sequencing was performed with immunoSEQ multiplex PCR; in TCRdb, only in-frame clones are kept and a portion is missing. The repertoire holds under 75,000 clones, with roughly 85% as singletons. The chain recombines TRBV6-5 with TRBJ1-1; maybe TRBD1 (5 bases). What was sequenced was blood. The origin of this receptor is a man aged 40-49 years in good health. CDR3 nucleotide sequence: TGTGCCAGCAGTTACTCAGTCCAGGGTCAAGCTTTCTTT. Amino acids: CASSYSVQGQAFF.